This T cell receptor beta chain was recorded in a study of shared T cell receptors in the human thymus. CDR3 size: 16 residues. CDR1 MDHEN and CDR2 SYDVKM come from the germline V gene. V trimming: 4 bases; J trimming: 2 bases; junction bases outside the gene matches: 6. Generated by immunoSEQ multiplex PCR, the TCRdb table keeps only in-frame clones and is missing some. The top ten hold under 0.012% of the sample, which has approximately 730,000 clones, approximately 83% seen once. This same sample was also part of a study on human thymus T cells.

The TCR comes from a girl younger than two with a congenital heart defect. Sequencing was carried out using thymocytes. The V gene is TRBV28, the J gene TRBJ2-3, with 10 bases aligning to TRBD2. CDR3 loop: CASSWDSGGSTDTQYF. In DNA, the CDR3 is TGTGCCAGCAGTTGGGATAGCGGGGGGTCCACAGATACGCAGTATTTT.